The 17 T cell receptor beta chains below come from one sample, sequenced in a study of early T cells in non-severe SARS-CoV-2 infection. Via MiXCR, TCRdb re-called the 5' RACE reads, giving one row per CDR3 protein. This sample has 25,000 to 30,000 distinct CDR3 sequences, with 5% to 5.5% found just once. The sequencing input was whole blood. These receptors originate from an adult who was a healthcare worker with PCR-confirmed SARS-CoV-2 infection or an uninfected control (not recorded which).

This clonotype was recorded at least ten times. The rearrangement joins TRBV4-3 to TRBJ2-3, with 8 bases matching TRBD1. Per the germline V gene, CDR1 is LGHNA and CDR2 is YSLEER. The CDR3 sequence is 14 residues long. Trimming took 4 bases from V and 4 from J; bases not matched to a gene: 4. The CDR3 protein is CASSRGTGADTQYF. The CDR3 DNA reads as TGCGCCAGCAGCCGGGGGACAGGTGCAGATACGCAGTATTTT.

In its sample, this clonotype was seen many times. The chain links TRBV30 to TRBJ1-2, with D unresolved. The CDR3 totals 12 residues. Looked up from germline, CDR1 is GTSNPN and CDR2 is SVGIG (reference sequence). Trimming stripped 1 base from V and 0 bases from J, with 3 bases between. Here the CDR3 reads CAWSGTNYGYTF. In DNA, the CDR3 is TGTGCCTGGAGTGGGACTAACTATGGCTACACCTTC.

This clonotype was observed many times. The chain couples TRBV28 to TRBJ2-3; D not resolved. This CDR3 has 13 residues. Per germline, CDR1 MDHEN and CDR2 SYDVKM. Trimming took off 2 bases at V and 2 bases at J, with 5 bases between the two ends. CDR3 DNA sequence: TGTGCCAGCAGTTTAGGTCTCACAGATACGCAGTATTTT. This codes for CASSLGLTDTQYF.

The V call is TRBV12-3 or TRBV12-4, the J call TRBJ2-1; D may be TRBD1 (6 bases). V lost 4 bases and J lost 4, with 14 bases in between. The CDR3 covers 15 residues. The CDR3 protein is CASSSIGQYYNEQFF. In DNA, the CDR3 is TGTGCCAGCAGTTCCATCGGACAGTATTACAATGAGCAGTTCTTC.

This clonotype was observed at least ten times. The gene calls are TRBV20-1 and TRBJ1-1; 8 bases align to TRBD1. V gave up 3 bases and J gave up 7 bases; unmatched junction bases: 13. CDR1 and CDR2 (germline): DFQATT, SNEGSKA (reference sequence). The length of the CDR3 is 15 residues. CDR3 protein: CSARIWQGAEFEAFF. The CDR3 nucleotides read TGCAGTGCTAGGATATGGCAGGGGGCTGAATTTGAAGCTTTCTTT.

The genes are TRBV28 and TRBJ2-3; 9 bases fit TRBD2. Germline trimming cut 5 bases from V and 7 bases from J; bases unmatched to any gene: 10. Germline loops: CDR1 MDHEN, CDR2 SYDVKM. There are 15 residues in the CDR3. CDR3: CASSPLAGGLNTQYF. The CDR3 region has the DNA TGTGCCAGCAGTCCCCTTGCGGGAGGGTTGAATACGCAGTATTTT.

V gene TRBV28 combines with J gene TRBJ2-3, with D possibly being TRBD1 (5 bases). Trimming cost V 4 bases and J 1 base, with 12 bases left between them. The V gene's germline CDR1 is MDHEN and CDR2 SYDVKM. The CDR3 is made up of 15 amino acids. The CDR3 DNA sequence: TGTGCCAGCAGTTCCTCCCTCAGGGGCACAGATACGCAGTATTTT. It specifies CASSSSLRGTDTQYF.

This clonotype was observed a handful of times. The chain employs TRBV19 and TRBJ2-5; D remains unclear. This CDR3 contains 13 residues. The V end lost 3 bases, the J end lost 3 bases, and 8 bases lay between the germline ends. Looked up from germline, CDR1 is LNHDA and CDR2 is SQIVND (reference sequence). CDR3 sequence reads: CASSMYPEETQYF. The CDR3 DNA follows: TGTGCCAGTAGTATGTATCCCGAAGAGACCCAGTACTTC.

Of note for this clonotype: A read error may be the cause here, since a much bigger clone is one base away. The rearrangement links TRBV4-3 to TRBJ2-7; 9 bases line up with TRBD1. This CDR3 has 15 amino acids. The ends lost 1 base at V and 4 bases at J; junction bases unmatched: 5. The germline gives CDR1 LGHNA, CDR2 YSLEER. CDR3 sequence (DNA): TGCGCCAGCAGCCAAGCCGAGACAGGGGGATACGAGCAGTACTTC. Protein sequence: CASSQAETGGYEQYF.

This clonotype was seen repeatedly, ten times or more. This chain connects TRBV13 to TRBJ2-5; possibly TRBD1 for D (5 bases). The CDR3 covers 14 residues. V lost 1 base, J lost 0 bases, and 6 bases lay in between. Germline assignment: CDR1 PRHDT and CDR2 FYEKMQ (reference sequence). The CDR3 nucleotides read TGTGCCAGCAGCTTAGCAGGGAACCAAGAGACCCAGTACTTC. This gives the protein CASSLAGNQETQYF.

This clonotype was observed at least ten times. Here the CDR3 DNA reads TGTGCCAGCAGCTTAGGGGATGAAGCTTTCTTT. This codes for CASSLGDEAFF. This chain links TRBV7-6 with TRBJ1-1; D is unclear. Between the trimmed V and J ends, which lost 1 base and 7 bases, there was a span of 4 bases. This CDR3 comprises 11 residues. Germline CDR1 SGHVS, CDR2 FNYEAQ.

This clonotype has a count of ten or more. The V gene is TRBV30, the J gene TRBJ1-1; TRBD1 is a possible D gene (5 bases). Germline assignment: CDR1 GTSNPN and CDR2 SVGIG (reference sequence). The V and J ends lost 4 bases and 0 bases respectively, with 12 bases between them. CDR3 size: 14 residues. The CDR3 reads CAWMGRGVNTEAFF. The CDR3 DNA sequence: TGTGCCTGGATGGGGCGGGGGGTGAACACTGAAGCTTTCTTT.

The chain combines TRBV28 with TRBJ2-1; TRBD2 is a possible D gene (7 bases). CDR1 MDHEN and CDR2 SYDVKM come from the germline V gene. V gave up 3 bases and J gave up 6 bases, with 12 bases separating them. The CDR3 contains 14 residues. CDR3 in DNA: TGTGCCAGCAGTTTGCGTGGGGGGGCCAATGAGCAGTTCTTC. Its translation is CASSLRGGANEQFF.

This chain links TRBV12-2 with TRBJ1-1; the D call in the table, TRBD1, was not verified against the DNA. TRBV12-2 is flagged as a pseudogene. There are 16 residues in the CDR3. DNA of the CDR3: TGTGCAAGTCGCTTAGGAGGGGAGGACAGGAACACTGAAGCTTTCTTT. Amino acids: CASRLGGEDRNTEAFF.

This clonotype was found many times. The chain combines TRBV7-9 with TRBJ2-7; D not certain. The V gene lost 1 base and the J gene lost 6 bases, with 10 bases spanning the gap. The CDR3 sequence is 13 residues long. Per germline, CDR1 SEHNR and CDR2 FQNEAQ (reference sequence). CDR3 sequence (DNA): TGTGCCAGCAGCTTAGTGGGCTCTTCCGAGCAGTACTTC. Translation gives CASSLVGSSEQYF.

This clonotype was observed at least ten times. The rearrangement links TRBV7-2 to TRBJ2-7; 7 bases line up with TRBD2. The CDR3 covers 15 residues. The junction had 4 bases not matched to a gene; V was cut back by 2 bases and J by 0 bases. Germline-derived CDR1 and CDR2 are SGHTA and FQGNSA. Here the CDR3 DNA reads TGTGCCAGCAGCTTACGGCGGGGGAGCTCCTACGAGCAGTACTTC. Its translation is CASSLRRGSSYEQYF.

V usage is TRBV7-2 and J usage is TRBJ2-1; TRBD2 aligns across 9 bases. J lost 10 bases, V lost 4 bases, and 11 bases had no gene match. The CDR3 sequence is 15 residues long. Germline CDR1 reads SGHTA; CDR2 reads FQGNSA. CDR3: CASSSGASGTAEQFF. CDR3 bases: TGTGCCAGCAGCTCGGGGGCTAGCGGGACCGCGGAGCAGTTCTTC.